The clone carrying this TCR beta chain was counted a few times. Its antigen is undetermined. Samples were taken at baseline and on day 1 of cycles 4 and 7. The method was immunoSEQ multiplex PCR; TCRdb's version includes in-frame clones alone and lacks a portion of them. The data contain tens of thousands of clones, roughly 88% of them singletons. The source of the sample is a study of OX40 agonist ivuxolimab in advanced cancers. Study overall: Males comprised roughly four fifths of the group, whose mean age was approximately 60 years (range roughly 20 to 85).

V was shortened by 3 bases and J by 7 bases, with 10 bases between the two germline ends. Germline V CDR1 and CDR2: LGHNA, YSLEER. The CDR3 contains 13 residues. Study results and limitations: In CD8+ T cells, expanded clones were on average more numerous than in CD4+. Expansion of clones was among the lowest in partial responders at 0.1-3.0 mg/kg.

The chain carries TRBV4-3 and TRBJ1-5; D is perhaps TRBD1 (5 bases). The receptor was derived from an adult with an advanced solid tumor such as melanoma, head and neck, liver or kidney cancer. This sample comprised CD4+ or CD8+ T cells sorted from blood, obtained in a trial of the OX40 agonist ivuxolimab. The CDR3 sequence: CASSQVGDQPQHF. As DNA, the CDR3 is TGCGCCAGCAGCCAGGTCGGGGACCAGCCCCAGCATTTT.